This TCR beta chain was sequenced in a study of graft-versus-host responses after intestinal transplantation. On the study more broadly: The study gave all recipients anti-thymocyte globulin induction, then tacrolimus and steroids for three to four years.

For this clone: Its antigen is still unknown.

TCRdb's copy holds only in-frame clones and misses some; the assay was immunoSEQ multiplex PCR. The data contain more than 90,000 clones, 93% of them seen just once; the ten biggest clones take up less than 1.5%. CDR1 and CDR2 from the germline V gene are MNHEY and SMNVEV (reference sequence). The CDR3 has 17 amino acids. Losses at the gene ends were 5 bases for V and 0 bases for J; bases not matched to a gene: 10. Study conclusions and caveats: The recipient marrow held GvH clones, and some of them showed up first in ileum or blood. With peak circulating GvH clone levels came an association with early post-transplant HvG declines.

The starting material was unstimulated CD8+ T cells sorted from spleen or lymph node cells, obtained before transplant. The TCR was taken from a human donor who was the organ donor for an intestinal transplant. V gene TRBV27 combines with J gene TRBJ2-1; 7 nucleotides match TRBD1. The CDR3 here is CASSRLTGQSSYNEQFF. In DNA form, the CDR3 reads TGTGCCAGCAGTCGACTGACAGGGCAGAGCTCCTACAATGAGCAGTTCTTC.